This T cell receptor (beta chain) was documented in a study of OX40 agonist ivuxolimab in advanced cancers. Here immunoSEQ multiplex PCR was the method, and the copy in TCRdb shows in-frame clones only, minus some. In the table there are tens of thousands of clones, about 87% of which are singletons. Study conclusions and caveats: It was not determined which antigens were specifically recognized by the peripheral T cells that had undergone clonal expansion. Relative to CD4+, CD8+ T cells held more expanded clones on average.

This CDR3 spans 14 amino acids. As regards this clone: Its antigen is undetermined.

The sample here was CD4+ or CD8+ T cells sorted from blood, taken in a trial of the OX40 agonist ivuxolimab. The chain combines TRBV1 with TRBJ1-1. TRBV1 is tagged as a pseudogene. This sequence was found in an adult with an advanced solid tumor such as melanoma, head and neck, liver or kidney cancer. CDR3 nucleotide sequence: TGCACCAGCAGCCCTTGCAGGGACGACACTGAAGCTTTCTTT. Protein: CTSSPCRDDTEAFF.